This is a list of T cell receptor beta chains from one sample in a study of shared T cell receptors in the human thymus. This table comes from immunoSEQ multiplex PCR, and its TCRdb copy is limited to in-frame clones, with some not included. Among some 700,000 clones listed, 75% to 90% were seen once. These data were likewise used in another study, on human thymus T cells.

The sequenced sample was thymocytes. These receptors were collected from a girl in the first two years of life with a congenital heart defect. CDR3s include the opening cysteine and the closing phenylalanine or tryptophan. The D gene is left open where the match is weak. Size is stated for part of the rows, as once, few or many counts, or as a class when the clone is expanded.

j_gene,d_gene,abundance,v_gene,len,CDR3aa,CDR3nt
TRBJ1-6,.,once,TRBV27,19,CASSLIGRSLGNDNSPLHF,TGTGCCAGCAGTTTGATCGGGAGGTCTTTAGGGAATGATAATTCACCCCTCCACTTT
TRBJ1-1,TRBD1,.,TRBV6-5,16,CASSYGLGRTGFEAFF,TGTGCCAGCAGTTACGGTTTGGGTCGGACAGGCTTTGAAGCTTTCTTT
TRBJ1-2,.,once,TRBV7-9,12,CASSLVAEGYTF,TGTGCCAGCAGCTTAGTAGCAGAGGGCTACACCTTC
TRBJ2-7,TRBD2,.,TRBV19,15,CASPPWLAGMFEQYF,TGTGCCTCCCCCCCCTGGCTAGCGGGGATGTTCGAGCAGTACTTC
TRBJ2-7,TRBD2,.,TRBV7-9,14,CASSPRGGSYEQYF,TGTGCCAGCAGCCCGCGCGGGGGATCCTACGAGCAGTACTTC
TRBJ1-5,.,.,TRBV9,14,CASSPKGVNQPQHF,TGTGCCAGCAGCCCGAAGGGGGTTAATCAGCCCCAGCATTTT
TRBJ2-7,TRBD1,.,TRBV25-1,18,CASIGVAKGQGNSYEQYF,TGTGCCAGCATCGGGGTAGCTAAAGGACAGGGAAACAGCTACGAGCAGTACTTC
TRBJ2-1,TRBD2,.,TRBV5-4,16,CASSLVTSGGYNEQFF,TGTGCCAGCAGCTTGGTTACCAGCGGGGGTTACAATGAGCAGTTCTTC
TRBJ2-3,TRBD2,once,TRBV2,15,CASSEAPSGVDTQYF,TGTGCCAGCAGTGAAGCGCCTAGCGGGGTTGATACGCAGTATTTT
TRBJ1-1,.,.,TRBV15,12,CATSRDAAEAFF,TGTGCCACCAGCAGAGATGCCGCGGAAGCTTTCTTT
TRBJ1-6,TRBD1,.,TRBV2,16,CASRQTGGFNNSPLHF,TGTGCCAGCAGACAGACAGGGGGCTTTAATAATTCACCCCTCCACTTT
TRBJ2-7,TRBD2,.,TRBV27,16,CASSFPGTSGSYEQYF,TGTGCCAGCAGTTTCCCCGGGACTAGCGGCTCCTACGAGCAGTACTTC
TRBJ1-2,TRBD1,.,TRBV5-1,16,CASSLGDRAPNYGYTF,TGCGCCAGCAGCTTGGGGGACAGGGCACCTAACTATGGCTACACCTTC
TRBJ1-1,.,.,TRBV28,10,CASSGSEAFF,TGTGCCAGCAGCGGGTCCGAAGCTTTCTTT
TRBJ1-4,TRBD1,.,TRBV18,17,CASSPGQGEGRNEKLFF,TGTGCCAGCTCACCCGGACAGGGAGAAGGCAGAAATGAAAAACTGTTTTTT
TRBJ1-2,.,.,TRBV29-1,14,CSAAAGRYYSGYTF,TGCAGCGCCGCGGCGGGACGGTACTATAGTGGCTACACCTTC
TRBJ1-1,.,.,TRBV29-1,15,CSPRYLVFGNTEAFF,TGCAGCCCAAGATACTTAGTGTTTGGGAACACTGAAGCTTTCTTT